What follows describes a single T cell receptor (beta chain). As processed by the authors: Reference gene primer amplification yielded estimated nucleated cell counts. Sequencing was performed with immunoSEQ multiplex PCR; in TCRdb, only in-frame clones are kept and a portion is missing. V and J calls plus clone size are reproduced from that table; the DNA served to infer D and trimming. Among 280,000 or so clones listed, 80% to 90% were seen once. The data were obtained in a study of blood T cell repertoires in COVID-19. Study at large: Samples came from the United States, Italy and Spain, spanning acute and convalescent COVID-19.

Germline CDR1 SGHDN, CDR2 FVKESK. The CDR3 runs 15 residues. Losses at the gene ends were 0 bases for V and 7 bases for J; bases not matched to a gene: 6. Sequenced input: peripheral blood. The receptor was derived from a woman aged 45-65 years who had recovered from COVID-19. V usage is TRBV14 and J usage is TRBJ1-2, with 9 bases lining up with TRBD1. The CDR3 loop is CASSQETGGMGGYTF. The CDR3 nucleotides are TGTGCCAGCAGCCAAGAAACAGGGGGCATGGGTGGCTACACCTTC.